This T cell receptor beta chain is drawn from a study of cytomegalovirus exposure and HLA in healthy donors. Researchers ran the PCR with 60 Vbeta and 13 Jbeta primers. Data came from immunoSEQ multiplex PCR; TCRdb stores just in-frame clones and leaves some out. The data show around 110,000 clones, approximately 79% seen once. Sequenced sample: PBMCs. The receptor was isolated from a woman aged 40 to 50 in good health and CMV-seropositive.

CDR3 residues: CASSASGTSQSSYNSPLHF. CDR3 nucleotide sequence: TGTGCCAGCAGTGCCTCGGGGACATCCCAAAGCTCCTATAATTCACCCCTCCACTTT. V gene TRBV2 combines with J gene TRBJ1-6; tentative D call: TRBD1 (6 bases). CDR3 length: 19 amino acids. Looked up from germline, CDR1 is SNHLY and CDR2 is FYNNEI. Trimming took off 4 bases at V and 0 bases at J, with 19 bases between the two ends. The whole variable domain, remainder taken from reference TRBV2 and TRBJ1-6, is EPEVTQTPSHQVTQMGQEVILRCVPISNHLYFYWYRQILGQKVEFLVSFYNNEISEKSEIFDDQFSVERPDGSNFTLKIRSTKLEDSAMYFCASSASGTSQSSYNSPLHFGNGTRLTVT.